Shown below are 20 T cell receptor beta chains from a single sample sequenced in a study of blood T cell repertoires in COVID-19. Some clones are missing from TCRdb's copy, which holds only in-frame ones; the method was immunoSEQ multiplex PCR. Found here are about 280,000 clones, around 85% of them singletons; the top ten hold over 6%. Source material: PBMCs or T cells enriched from blood (not recorded which). Receptor source: a woman in her forties who had recovered from COVID-19.

The rearrangement joins TRBV7-8 to TRBJ2-7, with 13 bases identical to TRBD2. The trim removed 1 base at V and 0 bases at J, leaving 6 bases unmatched. This CDR3 spans 18 amino acids. Germline V gene lookup returns CDR1 SGHVS and CDR2 FQNEAQ. The CDR3 region has the DNA TGTGCCAGCAGCTTAGGACTAGCGGGAGGAAGGAGCTCCTACGAGCAGTACTTC. It specifies CASSLGLAGGRSSYEQYF.

This clone was seen at least ten times. The chain recombines TRBV19 with TRBJ2-7; 9 bases are a match to TRBD1. After removal of 0 bases from V and 2 bases from J, the junction contained 5 bases not matched to a gene. The CDR3 is 16 residues long. Per germline, CDR1 LNHDA and CDR2 SQIVND (reference sequence). The CDR3 loop reads CASSIDGTGPTYEQYF. The CDR3 bases are TGTGCCAGTAGTATAGATGGGACAGGGCCAACCTACGAGCAGTACTTC.

In this sample, this clone turned up a few times. This chain links TRBV4-2 with TRBJ2-2; TRBD2 aligns across 9 bases. The germline V gene encodes CDR1 LGHNA and CDR2 YNFKEQ. The J segment lost 0 bases and the V segment lost 1 base, leaving 12 bases of the junction unmatched. The CDR3 contains 20 residues. The CDR3 bases are TGTGCCAGCAGCCAAGCAAAGGGCGGGAGGGCCAGATCGAACACCGGGGAGCTGTTTTTT. It codes for CASSQAKGGRARSNTGELFF.

The chain uses TRBV12-3 or TRBV12-4 and TRBJ2-2; D call uncertain. CDR3 length: 12 amino acids. The V end lost 6 bases, the J end lost 4 bases, and 6 bases lay between the germline ends. CDR3 sequence: CASRQLTGELFF. The DNA for the CDR3 is TGTGCCAGCAGACAGCTCACCGGGGAGCTGTTTTTT.

This clone turned up a few times. The V call is TRBV18, the J call TRBJ2-1, with 7 bases aligning to TRBD2. CDR3 length: 17 amino acids. From germline, CDR1 is KGHSH and CDR2 LQKENI. V was pared by 6 bases and J by 5 bases, with 16 bases of the junction left unmatched. In nucleotides, the CDR3 is TGTGCCAGCTCGACTCTCGATGGGGGAGGGCCTAACAATGAGCAGTTCTTC. Translation gives CASSTLDGGGPNNEQFF.

V is TRBV28 and J is TRBJ1-4, with 8 bases aligning to TRBD1. Germline CDR1 and CDR2: MDHEN and SYDVKM. Unmatched junction bases numbered 14, after V lost 5 bases and J lost 6 bases. The CDR3 is 17 amino acids. The CDR3 bases are TGTGCCAGCAGTCCACGGACAGGGCTGATTGGAGATGAAAAACTGTTTTTT. This sequence encodes CASSPRTGLIGDEKLFF. Using reference TRBV28 and TRBJ1-4 for the parts outside the CDR3, the full variable domain is DVKVTQSSRYLVKRTGEKVFLECVQDMDHENMFWYRQDPGLGLRLIYFSYDVKMKEKGDIPEGYSVSREKKERFSLILESASTNQTSMYLCASSPRTGLIGDEKLFFGSGTQLSVL.

The rearrangement uses TRBV19 and TRBJ2-3; 9 positions agree with TRBD2. This CDR3 comprises 20 residues. The germline V gene encodes CDR1 LNHDA and CDR2 SQIVND (reference sequence). The V and J ends lost 3 bases and 6 bases, in that order; junction bases with no gene match: 22. The CDR3 DNA reads TGTGCCAGTAGTATGTATATTTTCGAGGCTAGCGGGACCCCAGGCGATACGCAGTATTTT. It yields the protein CASSMYIFEASGTPGDTQYF.

This chain links TRBV6-5 with TRBJ2-3, with a possible D match to TRBD1 (5 bases). Trimming took off 6 bases at V and 3 bases at J, with 10 bases between the two ends. The CDR3 length is 13 residues. In germline, CDR1 is MNHEY, CDR2 SVGAGI. Written as DNA, the CDR3 is TGTGCCAGCAGCCCCAGGGCTACAGATACGCAGTATTTT. It specifies CASSPRATDTQYF.

The V and J genes are TRBV5-1 and TRBJ2-2; D may be TRBD2 (5 bases). This CDR3 contains 15 residues. Per germline, CDR1 SGHRS and CDR2 YFSETQ. Trimming removed 7 bases at V and 1 base at J, with 14 bases between. The DNA for the CDR3 is TGCGCCAGCTTCGAGGGCGGGCGGAACACCGGGGAGCTGTTTTTT. This translates into CASFEGGRNTGELFF.

The V and J genes are TRBV4-3 and TRBJ2-7, with a tentative D call TRBD1 (5 bases). This CDR3 spans 20 amino acids. Deletions cut 4 bases from V and 3 bases from J, with 31 bases between. Germline CDR1 reads LGHNA; CDR2 reads YSLEER. The CDR3: CASSLPLREREQVTHYEQYF. Here the CDR3 DNA reads TGCGCCAGCAGCCTACCACTCAGGGAAAGGGAACAAGTAACCCACTACGAGCAGTACTTC.

This clone has just a few counts. The chain recombines TRBV7-3 with TRBJ2-1; D is possibly TRBD2 (7 bases). Germline V CDR1 and CDR2: SGHTA, FQGTGA. V was cut by 5 bases and J by 3 bases, with 14 bases left in between. This CDR3 comprises 15 residues. The DNA for the CDR3 is TGTGCCAGCAGCCCTGGACTAGGGGGCTACAATGAGCAGTTCTTC. This sequence encodes CASSPGLGGYNEQFF.

This chain joins TRBV7-2 and TRBJ1-5; 7 nucleotides agree with TRBD1. J lost 7 bases, V lost 5 bases, and 8 bases had no gene match. The CDR3 spans 14 residues. The germline CDR1 and CDR2 sequences are SGHTA and FQGNSA. The DNA of the CDR3 is TGTGCCAGCAGCAAGGGGGCTCGGGGGCAGCCCCAGCATTTT. Its translation is CASSKGARGQPQHF.

V is TRBV2 and J is TRBJ2-1; 8 bases align to TRBD2. V lost 1 base to trimming and J lost 4 bases; unmatched junction nucleotides: 3. This CDR3 is built from 15 residues. Germline values: CDR1 SNHLY, CDR2 FYNNEI. Written as DNA, the CDR3 is TGTGCCAGCAGTGAAGTTAGCGGGATATACAATGAGCAGTTCTTC. Amino acid sequence: CASSEVSGIYNEQFF. Drawing the rest from reference TRBV2 and TRBJ2-1, the complete variable domain is EPEVTQTPSHQVTQMGQEVILRCVPISNHLYFYWYRQILGQKVEFLVSFYNNEISEKSEIFDDQFSVERPDGSNFTLKIRSTKLEDSAMYFCASSEVSGIYNEQFFGPGTRLTVL.

This chain uses TRBV9 with TRBJ2-3, with a tentative D call TRBD1 (5 bases). Germline CDR1 SGDLS, CDR2 YYNGEE. V was shortened by 5 bases and J by 6 bases, with 19 bases between the two germline ends. The CDR3 spans 15 residues. CDR3 sequence reads: CASSYMTDLRDTQYF. The CDR3 coding sequence is TGTGCCAGCAGTTATATGACAGACCTCAGGGATACGCAGTATTTT.

This clone was recorded only once. The rearrangement joins TRBV27 to TRBJ2-7, with TRBD1 identical over 9 bases. Germline V CDR1 and CDR2: MNHEY, SMNVEV (reference sequence). The ends lost 6 bases at V and 5 bases at J; junction bases unmatched: 8. The CDR3 consists of 14 residues. This chain's CDR3 is CASRRQGGIHEQYF. As DNA, the CDR3 is TGTGCCAGCAGGCGACAGGGGGGGATCCACGAGCAGTACTTC.

This sequence joins TRBV29-1 and TRBJ1-5; no reliable D call. Germline V gene data show CDR1 as SQVTM and CDR2 as ANQGSEA. The length of the CDR3 is 13 residues. V lost 4 bases, J lost 3 bases, and 10 bases lay in between. In DNA form, the CDR3 reads TGCAGCGTTGTTGAAGGAGACAATCAGCCCCAGCATTTT. It yields the protein CSVVEGDNQPQHF.

This chain links TRBV7-2 with TRBJ2-7, with D tentatively TRBD2 (6 bases). CDR1 is SGHTA and CDR2 is FQGNSA in the germline V gene. The CDR3 contains 12 residues. Trimming cost V 8 bases and J 2 bases, with 10 bases left between them. The CDR3: CASGGTTYEQYF. For the CDR3, the DNA is TGTGCCAGCGGGGGGACGACCTACGAGCAGTACTTC.

This rearrangement joins TRBV29-1 to TRBJ2-6; 9 bases line up with TRBD1. The ends lost 2 bases at V and 1 base at J; junction bases unmatched: 9. Germline CDR1 reads SQVTM; CDR2 reads ANQGSEA. The CDR3 extends over 18 amino acids. CDR3: CSVEPTGTGLSGANVLTF. As DNA, the CDR3 is TGCAGCGTTGAACCTACCGGGACAGGGTTATCTGGGGCCAACGTCCTGACTTTC.

The chain combines TRBV7-3 with TRBJ2-1, with TRBD2 matching 11 bases. Trimming removed 5 bases from V and 4 bases from J; junction bases left unmatched: 4. The CDR3 runs 15 residues. CDR1 and CDR2 from the germline V gene are SGHTA and FQGTGA. The CDR3 sequence: CASSLLAGAYNEQFF. In nucleotides, the CDR3 is TGTGCCAGCAGCCTACTAGCGGGAGCTTACAATGAGCAGTTCTTC.

This rearrangement joins TRBV9 to TRBJ1-3, with TRBD1 identical over 8 bases. CDR3 length equals 15 residues. The trim removed 3 bases at V and 3 bases at J, leaving 5 bases unmatched. Germline loops: CDR1 SGDLS, CDR2 YYNGEE. The CDR3 DNA reads TGTGCCAGCAGCGGACAGGGGCAACTTGGAAACACCATATATTTT. Translating gives CASSGQGQLGNTIYF.